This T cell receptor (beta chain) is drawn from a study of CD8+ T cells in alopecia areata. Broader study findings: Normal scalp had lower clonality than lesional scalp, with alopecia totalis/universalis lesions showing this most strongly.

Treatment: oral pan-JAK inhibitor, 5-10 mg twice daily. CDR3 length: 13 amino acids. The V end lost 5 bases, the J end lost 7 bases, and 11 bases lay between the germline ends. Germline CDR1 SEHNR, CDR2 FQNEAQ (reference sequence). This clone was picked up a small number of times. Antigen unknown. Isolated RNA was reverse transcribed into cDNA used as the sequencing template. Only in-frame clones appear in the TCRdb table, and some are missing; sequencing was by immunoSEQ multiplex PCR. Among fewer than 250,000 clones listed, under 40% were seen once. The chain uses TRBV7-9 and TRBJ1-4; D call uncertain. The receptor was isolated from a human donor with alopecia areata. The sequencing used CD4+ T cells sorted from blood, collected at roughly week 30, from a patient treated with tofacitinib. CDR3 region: CASSRSEGEKLFF. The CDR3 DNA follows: TGTGCCAGCAGCCGCTCCGAGGGTGAAAAACTGTTTTTT.